These T cell receptor beta chains were read from a single sample in a study of early T cells in non-severe SARS-CoV-2 infection. TCRdb re-called the 5' RACE reads with MiXCR, one entry per CDR3 protein. The sample carries 80,000 or so distinct CDR3 sequences, around an eighth recorded once. Sequencing was performed on whole blood. The source is an adult who was a healthcare worker with PCR-confirmed SARS-CoV-2 infection or an uninfected control (not recorded which). Each CDR3 is given without its conserved first and last residue. Each record gives: J gene, clone size, V gene, CDR3 protein. Rows give clone size only sometimes, using once, few, many, or a class for an expanded clone.

j_gene: TRBJ1-1
abundance: many
v_gene: TRBV18
CDR3aa: ASSPRRMNTEAF

j_gene: TRBJ1-6
abundance: .
v_gene: TRBV12-3/TRBV12-4
CDR3aa: ASSSDNSPLH

j_gene: TRBJ2-1
abundance: few
v_gene: TRBV11-3
CDR3aa: ASTPHIDSTSGSSYNEQF

j_gene: TRBJ2-7
abundance: .
v_gene: TRBV4-1
CDR3aa: ASSQDTGNSYEQY

j_gene: TRBJ2-7
abundance: few
v_gene: TRBV15
CDR3aa: ATSPSPGTQREQY

j_gene: TRBJ2-1
abundance: .
v_gene: TRBV19
CDR3aa: ASRALAGGNNEQF

j_gene: TRBJ2-1
abundance: .
v_gene: TRBV29-1
CDR3aa: SVEEVYNEQF

j_gene: TRBJ2-5
abundance: .
v_gene: TRBV7-6
CDR3aa: ASSSRGILQETQY

j_gene: TRBJ2-7
abundance: many
v_gene: TRBV7-2
CDR3aa: ASSPVNEQY

j_gene: TRBJ2-3
abundance: many
v_gene: TRBV12-3/TRBV12-4
CDR3aa: ASSQGGSADTQY

j_gene: TRBJ2-6
abundance: .
v_gene: TRBV19
CDR3aa: ASSIWGFGGANVLT

j_gene: TRBJ1-2
abundance: .
v_gene: TRBV2
CDR3aa: ASSAAGTTYGYT

j_gene: TRBJ2-7
abundance: .
v_gene: TRBV20-1
CDR3aa: SARSLAGFPYEQY

j_gene: TRBJ2-1
abundance: .
v_gene: TRBV7-6
CDR3aa: ASSLGLAIDEQF

j_gene: TRBJ2-3
abundance: .
v_gene: TRBV5-1
CDR3aa: ASSSEGLAGGRGSTDTQY

j_gene: TRBJ2-4
abundance: many
v_gene: TRBV20-1
CDR3aa: SARDIRQIAKNIQY